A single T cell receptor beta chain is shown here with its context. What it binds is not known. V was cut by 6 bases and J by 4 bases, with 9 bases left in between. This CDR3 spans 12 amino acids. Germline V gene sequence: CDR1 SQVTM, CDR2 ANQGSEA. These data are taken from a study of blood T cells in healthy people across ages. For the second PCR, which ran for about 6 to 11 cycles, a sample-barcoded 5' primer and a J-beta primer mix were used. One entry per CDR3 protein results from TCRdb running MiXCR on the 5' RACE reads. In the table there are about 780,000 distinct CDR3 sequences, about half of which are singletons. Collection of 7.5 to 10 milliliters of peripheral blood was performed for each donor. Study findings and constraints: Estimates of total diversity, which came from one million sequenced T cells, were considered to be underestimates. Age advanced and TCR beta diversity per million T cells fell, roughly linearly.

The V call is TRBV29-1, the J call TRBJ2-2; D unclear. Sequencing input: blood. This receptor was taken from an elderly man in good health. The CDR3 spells CSVSERTGELFF. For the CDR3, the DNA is TGCAGCGTATCCGAACGCACCGGGGAGCTGTTTTTT.